The table lists the clone carrying this TCR beta chain with a few counts. Its matching antigen is unknown. The data are from a study of cytomegalovirus exposure and HLA in healthy donors. PCR employed 60 Vbeta and 13 Jbeta primers. Assay used: immunoSEQ multiplex PCR; TCRdb lists only in-frame clones, some missing. The profile covers 200,000 or so clones, with approximately 80% appearing a single time and roughly 1.5% taken by the ten largest. Germline V gene lookup returns CDR1 SGHNT and CDR2 YYREEE (reference sequence). This CDR3 is built from 15 residues. The junction had 2 bases not matched to a gene; V was cut back by 0 bases and J by 4 bases. Findings and caveats of the study: For most TCR beta V segments, an earlier analysis put the productive rate at about 87% or about 30% of the time. Later work found that TCR association rates differed between HLA loci; DRB1 had the most and HLA-C the fewest.

The receptor comes from a girl aged 10 to 17 in good health and CMV-seronegative. The sequenced sample consisted of PBMCs. This rearrangement joins TRBV5-4 to TRBJ2-1; 9 bases align to TRBD2. As DNA, the CDR3 is TGTGCCAGCAGCTTGGCCAGCGGGGGGTACAATGAGCAGTTCTTC. Its protein product is CASSLASGGYNEQFF.